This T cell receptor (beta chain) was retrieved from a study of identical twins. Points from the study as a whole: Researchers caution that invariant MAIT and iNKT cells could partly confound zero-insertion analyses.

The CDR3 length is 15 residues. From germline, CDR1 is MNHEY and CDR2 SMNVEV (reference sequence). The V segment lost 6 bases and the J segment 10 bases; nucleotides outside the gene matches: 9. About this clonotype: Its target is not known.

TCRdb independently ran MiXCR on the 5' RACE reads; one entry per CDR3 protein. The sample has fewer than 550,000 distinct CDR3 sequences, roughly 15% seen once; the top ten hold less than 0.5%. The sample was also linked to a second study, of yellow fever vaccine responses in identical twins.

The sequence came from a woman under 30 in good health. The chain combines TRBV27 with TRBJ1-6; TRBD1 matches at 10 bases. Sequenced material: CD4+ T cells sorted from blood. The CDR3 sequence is CASRRDRGSWSPLHF. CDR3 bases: TGTGCCAGCAGGCGGGACAGGGGTAGCTGGTCACCCCTCCACTTT.